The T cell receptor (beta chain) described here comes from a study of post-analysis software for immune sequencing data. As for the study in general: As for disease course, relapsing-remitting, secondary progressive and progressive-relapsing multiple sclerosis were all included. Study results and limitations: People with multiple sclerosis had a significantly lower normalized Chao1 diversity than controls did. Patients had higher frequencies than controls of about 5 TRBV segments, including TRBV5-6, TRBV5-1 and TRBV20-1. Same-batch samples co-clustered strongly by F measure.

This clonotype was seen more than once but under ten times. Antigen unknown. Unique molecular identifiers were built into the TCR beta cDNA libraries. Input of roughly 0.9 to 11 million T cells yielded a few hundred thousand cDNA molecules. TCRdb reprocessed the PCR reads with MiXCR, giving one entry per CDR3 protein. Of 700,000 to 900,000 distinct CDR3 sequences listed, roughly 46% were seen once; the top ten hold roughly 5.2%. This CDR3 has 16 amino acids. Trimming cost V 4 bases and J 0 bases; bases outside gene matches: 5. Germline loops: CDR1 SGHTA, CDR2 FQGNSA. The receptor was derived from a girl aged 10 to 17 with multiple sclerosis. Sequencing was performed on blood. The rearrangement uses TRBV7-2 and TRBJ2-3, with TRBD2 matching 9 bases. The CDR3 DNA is TGTGCCAGCAGCTCCCGACTAGCGGAAAGCACAGATACGCAGTATTTT. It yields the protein CASSSRLAESTDTQYF.